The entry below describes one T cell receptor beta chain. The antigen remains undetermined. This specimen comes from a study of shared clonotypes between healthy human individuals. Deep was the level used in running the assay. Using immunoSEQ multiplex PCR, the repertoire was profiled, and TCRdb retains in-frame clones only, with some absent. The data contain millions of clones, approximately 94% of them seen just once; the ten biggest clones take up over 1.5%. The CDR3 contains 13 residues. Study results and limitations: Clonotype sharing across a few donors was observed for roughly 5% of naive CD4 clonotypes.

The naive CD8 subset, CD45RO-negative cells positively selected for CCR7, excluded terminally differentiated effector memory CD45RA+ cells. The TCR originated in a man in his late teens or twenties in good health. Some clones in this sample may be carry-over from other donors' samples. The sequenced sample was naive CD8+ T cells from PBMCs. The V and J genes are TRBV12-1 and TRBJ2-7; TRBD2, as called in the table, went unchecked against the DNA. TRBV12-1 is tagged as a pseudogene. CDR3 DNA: TGTGCCAGCAGCTTTGCTTCTAGCGCCGAGCAGTACTTC. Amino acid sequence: CASSFASSAEQYF.